Following are 21 T cell receptor beta chains from one sample sequenced in a study of T cell changes during pregnancy in multiple sclerosis. Assay: immunoSEQ multiplex PCR; the TCRdb copy retains only in-frame clones and omits some. The sample shows some 20,000 clones, approximately 89% of them seen only once. This specimen consisted of CD8+ T cells from peripheral blood mononuclear cells, obtained after pregnancy. Receptors were obtained from a female donor in good health, enrolled as a control in a pregnancy study.

The rearrangement joins TRBV4-3 to TRBJ1-2; no firm D call. The V end lost 1 base, the J end lost 3 bases, and 9 bases lay between the germline ends. Germline CDR1 LGHNA, CDR2 YSLEER. The CDR3 length is 14 residues. CDR3 residues: CASSQVRGDYGYTF. The CDR3 DNA sequence: TGCGCCAGCAGCCAAGTCCGAGGTGACTATGGCTACACCTTC.

The chain recombines TRBV7-9 with TRBJ2-5; TRBD1 aligns across 7 bases. The better agreement between TRBJ2-7 and the DNA end casts doubt on the J call. Per germline, CDR1 SEHNR and CDR2 FQNEAQ (reference sequence). This CDR3 contains 14 residues. CDR3 sequence: CASSLRDSSYEQYF. The CDR3 DNA follows: TGTGCCAGCAGCCTCCGGGACAGCTCCTACGAGCAGTACTTC.

The V and J genes are TRBV7-9 and TRBJ1-5; D is perhaps TRBD1 (5 bases). Trimming removed 5 bases at V and 1 base at J, with 12 bases between. Germline loops: CDR1 SEHNR, CDR2 FQNEAQ (reference sequence). The CDR3 contains 15 residues. Here the CDR3 reads CASSPSGQSNQPQHF. In DNA form, the CDR3 reads TGTGCCAGCAGCCCATCAGGACAAAGCAATCAGCCCCAGCATTTT.

This chain connects TRBV7-2 to TRBJ1-1; the D gene is possibly TRBD1 (5 bases). Trimming stripped 1 base from V and 4 bases from J, with 10 bases between. CDR1 is SGHTA, CDR2 FQGNSA, per germline. The CDR3 length is 14 residues. The CDR3 region has the DNA TGTGCCAGCAGCTTAGAAGGGGTAGGCACTGAAGCTTTCTTT. Translated: CASSLEGVGTEAFF.

With respect to this clone: The junction differs from germline at one of its ends, possibly a read error. The chain joins TRBV11-3 to TRBJ1-1; 7 bases align to TRBD1. The CDR3 contains 13 residues. The germline CDR1 and CDR2 sequences are SGHNT and YENEEA. DNA for the CDR3: TGTGCCAGCAGCGCCACCGGAGGACAGGTCTTCCTTTTT. Translation gives CASSATGGQVFLF.

CDR3 sequence: CASASVLQETQYF. The CDR3 bases are TGTGCCAGCGCTAGCGTTTTACAAGAGACCCAGTACTTC. This chain connects TRBV6-5 to TRBJ2-5, with D possibly matching TRBD2 (6 bases). Germline CDR1 MNHEY, CDR2 SVGAGI. Trimming left V 8 bases short and J 2 bases short, with 12 bases between. This CDR3 comprises 13 residues.

This chain joins TRBV14 and TRBJ2-7, with D possibly matching TRBD1 (7 bases). The V and J ends lost 8 bases and 5 bases respectively, with 13 bases between them. CDR3 length equals 12 residues. Germline-derived CDR1 and CDR2 are SGHDN and FVKESK. The CDR3 protein is CASPEGADEQYF. The CDR3 nucleotides read TGTGCCAGCCCGGAGGGGGCCGACGAGCAGTACTTC. The entire variable domain, with the rest obtained from reference TRBV14 and TRBJ2-7, is as follows: EAGVTQFPSHSVIEKGQTVTLRCDPISGHDNLYWYRRVMGKEIKFLLHFVKESKQDESGMPNNRFLAERTGGTYSTLKVQPAELEDSGVYFCASPEGADEQYFGPGTRLTVT.

This clone was recorded once. This chain uses TRBV16 with TRBJ2-7; D might be TRBD2 (5 bases). V gave up 4 bases and J gave up 5 bases, with 9 bases separating them. The CDR3 contains 12 residues. Germline CDR1 reads KGHSY; CDR2 reads FQNENV. The CDR3 DNA sequence: TGTGCCAGCAGCCCCGAGACTAACGAGCAGTACTTC. Translated: CASSPETNEQYF.

The gene calls are TRBV19 and TRBJ1-2; 9 bases fit TRBD1. Germline-derived CDR1 and CDR2 are LNHDA and SQIVND (reference sequence). This CDR3 comprises 16 residues. Trimming at V came to 3 bases and at J to 2 bases, leaving 7 bases not matched to a gene. DNA for the CDR3: TGTGCCAGTAGTATCTCATCGGGACAGGGAAACTATGGCTACACCTTC. It encodes CASSISSGQGNYGYTF.

The chain uses TRBV6-5 and TRBJ1-1; D perhaps matches TRBD1 (5 bases). CDR1 and CDR2 from the germline V gene are MNHEY and SVGAGI. This CDR3 comprises 14 residues. The V end was cut by 5 bases, the J end by 0 bases, with 10 bases between. In nucleotides, the CDR3 is TGTGCCAGCAGTCCGGGACTCGTGAACACTGAAGCTTTCTTT. It translates to CASSPGLVNTEAFF.

This clone was recorded only once. The V gene is TRBV30, the J gene TRBJ1-1, with D perhaps matching TRBD1 (6 bases). CDR1 and CDR2 from the germline V gene are GTSNPN and SVGIG (reference sequence). This CDR3 spans 14 amino acids. V lost 1 base and J lost 4, with 13 bases in between. CDR3 sequence reads: CAWSAIQGSTEAFF. CDR3 sequence (DNA): TGTGCCTGGAGTGCTATACAGGGATCCACTGAAGCTTTCTTT.

V usage is TRBV10-3 and J usage is TRBJ2-7; D is perhaps TRBD1 (5 bases). This CDR3 has 14 residues. The ends were cut back, 3 bases at V and 4 bases at J, with 13 bases in the middle. Germline values: CDR1 ENHRY, CDR2 SYGVKD. DNA for the CDR3: TGTGCCATCAGTGACACCTTACAGGAGTACGAGCAGTACTTC. As protein: CAISDTLQEYEQYF.

V gene TRBV5-1 combines with J gene TRBJ2-1; D is perhaps TRBD1 (6 bases). Looked up from germline, CDR1 is SGHRS and CDR2 is YFSETQ. CDR3 length equals 15 residues. Trimming removed 5 bases at V and 7 bases at J, with 19 bases between. CDR3 region: CASSDNEGVTNEQFF. CDR3 DNA sequence: TGCGCCAGCAGTGACAACGAGGGGGTAACGAATGAGCAGTTCTTC.

V and J are TRBV5-1 and TRBJ2-7; a possible D gene is TRBD2 (6 bases). Germline assignment: CDR1 SGHRS and CDR2 YFSETQ. The V gene lost 4 bases and the J gene lost 6 bases, with 8 bases spanning the gap. This CDR3 region has 11 residues. The chain's CDR3 is CASSTGSEQYF. The CDR3 nucleotides are TGCGCCAGCAGCACCGGGAGCGAGCAGTACTTC.

This chain connects TRBV14 to TRBJ1-1; the match to TRBD1 covers 7 bases. V was pared by 4 bases and J by 3 bases, with 5 bases of the junction left unmatched. The CDR3 is 14 residues long. Germline CDR1 is SGHDN and CDR2 is FVKESK. CDR3 region: CASSRQGLDTEAFF. The CDR3 coding sequence is TGTGCCAGCAGCCGACAGGGTCTGGACACTGAAGCTTTCTTT.

This clone showed up just once. This rearrangement joins TRBV7-9 to TRBJ2-5; 14 bases are shared with TRBD2. The CDR3 covers 16 residues. In germline, CDR1 is SEHNR, CDR2 FQNEAQ (reference sequence). The junction had 4 bases not matched to a gene; V was cut back by 5 bases and J by 2 bases. In DNA form, the CDR3 reads TGTGCCAGCAGCCGTTGGACTAGCGGGGGGCAAGAGACCCAGTACTTC. This translates into CASSRWTSGGQETQYF. Supplemented by reference TRBV7-9 and TRBJ2-5, the full variable domain reads DTGVSQNPRHKITKRGQNVTFRCDPISEHNRLYWYRQTLGQGPEFLTYFQNEAQLEKSRLLSDRFSAERPKGSFSTLEIQRTEQGDSAMYLCASSRWTSGGQETQYFGPGTRLLVL.

The table lists this clone with a few counts. V gene TRBV7-9 combines with J gene TRBJ1-2; possible D gene TRBD1, 6 bases. The CDR3 totals 16 residues. In germline, CDR1 is SEHNR, CDR2 FQNEAQ (reference sequence). The V end lost 1 base, the J end lost 0 bases, and 12 bases lay between the germline ends. CDR3 nucleotide sequence: TGTGCCAGCAGCTTAGTTGGACAGCTTGCTAACTATGGCTACACCTTC. Translated: CASSLVGQLANYGYTF.

The J gene is TRBJ2-7, the V gene TRBV7-6, with D possibly being TRBD1 (8 bases). Germline CDR1 is SGHVS and CDR2 is FNYEAQ. This CDR3 has 16 amino acids. Trimming took 3 bases from V and 0 from J, leaving 15 bases between them. For the CDR3, the DNA is TGTGCCAGCAGCTTGGGGGGGGACAGGCTCTCCTACGAGCAGTACTTC. Its translation is CASSLGGDRLSYEQYF. The variable domain in full, completed from reference TRBV7-6 and TRBJ2-7, reads GAGVSQSPRYKVTKRGQDVALRCDPISGHVSLYWYRQALGQGPEFLTYFNYEAQQDKSGLPNDRFSAERPEGSISTLTIQRTEQRDSAMYRCASSLGGDRLSYEQYFGPGTRLTVT.

The V gene is TRBV2, the J gene TRBJ1-2; D might be TRBD1 (6 bases). The CDR3 spans 17 residues. Germline V gene data show CDR1 as SNHLY and CDR2 as FYNNEI. V lost 3 bases to trimming and J lost 2 bases, with 19 bases between them. The CDR3 DNA is TGTGCCAGCAGTGAGATTGGGGGCAGATCTGGGAACTATGGCTACACCTTC. Translating gives CASSEIGGRSGNYGYTF.

The chain carries TRBV30 and TRBJ1-2; D perhaps matches TRBD1 (5 bases). The CDR3 consists of 13 residues. The V and J ends lost 0 bases and 7 bases respectively, with 12 bases between them. Germline loops: CDR1 GTSNPN, CDR2 SVGIG (reference sequence). This CDR3 reads CAWSVVGVGGYTF. As DNA, the CDR3 is TGTGCCTGGAGTGTAGTAGGGGTAGGTGGCTACACCTTC.

This clone appeared a single time. The rearrangement joins TRBV9 to TRBJ1-1, with 9 bases lining up with TRBD1. Trimming cost V 4 bases and J 3 bases; bases outside gene matches: 10. CDR1 and CDR2 from the germline V gene are SGDLS and YYNGEE. This CDR3 region has 16 residues. CDR3 sequence reads: CASSTGTGREYTEAFF. The DNA of the CDR3 is TGTGCCAGCAGCACAGGGACAGGGAGGGAGTACACTGAAGCTTTCTTT.